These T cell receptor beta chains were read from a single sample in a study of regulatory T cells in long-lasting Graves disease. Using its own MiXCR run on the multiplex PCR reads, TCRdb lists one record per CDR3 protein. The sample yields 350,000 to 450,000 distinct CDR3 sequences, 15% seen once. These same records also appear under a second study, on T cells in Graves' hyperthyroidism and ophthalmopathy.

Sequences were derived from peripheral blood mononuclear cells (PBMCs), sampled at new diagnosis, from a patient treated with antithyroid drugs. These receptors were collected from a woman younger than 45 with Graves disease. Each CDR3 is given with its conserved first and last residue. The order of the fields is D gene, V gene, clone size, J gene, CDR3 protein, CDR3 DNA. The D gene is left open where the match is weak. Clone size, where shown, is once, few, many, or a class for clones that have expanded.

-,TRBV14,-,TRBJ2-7,CASSQDLGGYEQYF,TGTGCCAGCAGCCAAGATCTCGGGGGCTACGAGCAGTACTTC
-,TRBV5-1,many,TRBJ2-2,CASSLNRVGATGELFF,TGCGCCAGCAGCTTGAACAGGGTGGGGGCCACCGGGGAGCTGTTTTTT
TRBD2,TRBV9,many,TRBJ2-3,CASSGLAGESTDTQYF,TGTGCCAGCAGCGGTTTAGCGGGAGAGAGCACAGATACGCAGTATTTT
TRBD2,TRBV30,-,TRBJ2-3,CAWSGGAGAGDTQYF,TGTGCCTGGAGTGGTGGAGCGGGAGCGGGGGATACGCAGTATTTT
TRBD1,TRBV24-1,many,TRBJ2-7,CATSDPGQGNPYEQYF,TGTGCCACCAGTGATCCAGGACAGGGTAACCCCTACGAGCAGTACTTC
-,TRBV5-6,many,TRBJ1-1,CASSYLGGARVGTEAFF,TGTGCCAGCAGCTACCTCGGAGGGGCCCGCGTAGGCACTGAAGCTTTCTTT
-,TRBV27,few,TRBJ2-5,CASREVGVKETQYF,TGTGCCAGCCGTGAGGTCGGAGTAAAAGAGACCCAGTACTTC
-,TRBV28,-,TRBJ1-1,CASTLLPNTEAFF,TGTGCCAGCACCCTACTCCCGAACACTGAAGCTTTCTTT
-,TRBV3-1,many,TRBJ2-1,CASSLSPTVNEQFF,TGTGCCAGCAGCCTCTCCCCTACGGTCAATGAGCAGTTCTTC
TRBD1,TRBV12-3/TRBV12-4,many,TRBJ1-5,CASSRFQGGNSNQPQHF,TGTGCCAGCAGCCGATTTCAGGGGGGGAACAGCAATCAGCCCCAGCATTTT
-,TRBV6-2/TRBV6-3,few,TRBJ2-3,CASSSETAIPSTDTQYF,TGTGCCAGCAGTTCCGAGACAGCAATTCCTAGCACAGATACGCAGTATTTT
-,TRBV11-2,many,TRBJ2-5,CASSFSETQYF,TGTGCCAGCAGCTTCTCTGAGACCCAGTACTTC
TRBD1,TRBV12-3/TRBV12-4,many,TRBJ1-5,CASRDRGSNQPQHF,TGTGCCAGCCGGGACAGGGGAAGCAATCAGCCCCAGCATTTT
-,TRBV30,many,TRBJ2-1,CAYHGEYNEQFF,TGTGCCTACCATGGGGAATACAATGAGCAGTTCTTC
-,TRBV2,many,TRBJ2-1,CASRAGSWFEQFF,TGTGCCAGCAGGGCAGGGTCATGGTTCGAGCAGTTCTTC
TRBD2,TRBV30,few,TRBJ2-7,CAWNSGTNTYEQYF,TGTGCCTGGAACTCCGGGACTAATACCTACGAGCAGTACTTC
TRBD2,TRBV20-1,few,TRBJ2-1,CSARGDRGVDEQFF,TGCAGTGCTAGGGGAGACCGGGGGGTTGATGAGCAGTTCTTC
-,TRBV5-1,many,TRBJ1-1,CASTSGEVYTEAFF,TGCGCCAGCACCTCGGGGGAAGTGTACACTGAAGCTTTCTTT
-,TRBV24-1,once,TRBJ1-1,CATGSPVSAVGTFF,TGTGCCACCGGTTCACCCGTGTCGGCAGTTGGAACTTTCTTT
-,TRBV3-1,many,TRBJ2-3,CASRDPRRDTQYF,TGTGCCAGTCGGGACCCGCGACGAGATACGCAGTATTTT
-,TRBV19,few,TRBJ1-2,CASSPTAGQANYGYTF,TGTGCCAGTAGCCCCACGGCAGGGCAAGCTAACTATGGCTACACCTTC
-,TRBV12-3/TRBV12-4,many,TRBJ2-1,CASSFILSRGGDEQFF,TGTGCCAGCAGTTTTATCCTCAGCAGGGGGGGCGATGAGCAGTTCTTC
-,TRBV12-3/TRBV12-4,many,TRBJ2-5,CASSRPDWSTQYF,TGTGCCAGCAGTCGGCCAGACTGGAGTACCCAGTACTTC
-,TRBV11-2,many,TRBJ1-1,CASSLAGEAFF,TGTGCCAGCAGCTTAGCAGGGGAAGCTTTCTTT
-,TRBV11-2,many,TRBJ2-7,CASSLVLGAASEQYF,TGTGCCAGCAGCTTAGTGCTGGGAGCGGCGTCCGAGCAGTACTTC
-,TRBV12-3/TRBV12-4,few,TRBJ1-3,CASSPDRSGFGNTIHF,TGTGCCAGCAGTCCAGACAGGTCCGGCTTTGGAAACACCATACATTTT
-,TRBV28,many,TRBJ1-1,CASSFLTRGDTEAFF,TGTGCCAGCAGTTTCCTCACCCGGGGGGACACTGAAGCTTTCTTT
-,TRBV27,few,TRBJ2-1,CASSNDYRRYNEQFF,TGTGCCAGCAGTAACGACTACCGTCGTTACAATGAGCAGTTCTTC
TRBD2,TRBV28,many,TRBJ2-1,CASSSLGTSGSGEQFF,TGTGCCAGCAGTTCACTTGGGACTAGCGGGAGTGGTGAGCAGTTCTTC